Presented here are 25 T cell receptor beta chains from one specimen sequenced in a study of T cell repertoires in cytomegalovirus infection. From the reads, TCRdb called clonotypes with MiXCR, one entry per CDR3 protein. The data show around 100,000 distinct CDR3 sequences, about a quarter seen once. The sample consisted of CD8+ T cells from PBMCs. The receptors shown here come from a human donor in good health (CMV status not recorded). Some clones in this sample may be carry-over from other donors' samples.

The CDR3 nucleotides read TGTGCCAGCAGTTACGCGGTGCCAGATCCTAATGAAAAACTGTTTTTT. Residues: CASSYAVPDPNEKLFF. The gene calls are TRBV6-2 or TRBV6-3 and TRBJ1-4, with unresolved D. The CDR3 totals 16 residues. V was pared by 2 bases and J by 3 bases, with 13 bases between. The germline CDR1 and CDR2 sequences are MNHEY and SVGEGT.

This clonotype was seen ten or more times. The gene calls are TRBV7-8 and TRBJ2-7; D unresolved. V lost 5 bases and J 2 bases, leaving 10 bases between the germline ends. Germline CDR1 and CDR2: SGHVS and FQNEAQ. The CDR3 is 13 amino acids. The CDR3 reads CASSVGGTYEQYF. CDR3 nucleotides: TGTGCCAGCAGCGTCGGCGGAACCTACGAGCAGTACTTC.

This clonotype was counted only a few times. The chain employs TRBV27 and TRBJ2-5, with 12 bases matching TRBD2. Unmatched junction bases numbered 6, after V lost 5 bases and J lost 5 bases. The CDR3 spans 15 residues. Germline-derived CDR1 and CDR2 are MNHEY and SMNVEV (reference sequence). The CDR3 is CASSPRLAGDETQYF. CDR3 coding DNA: TGTGCCAGCAGTCCGCGACTAGCGGGGGACGAGACCCAGTACTTC.

The rearrangement links TRBV28 to TRBJ2-5; 9 positions match TRBD1. Germline V CDR1 and CDR2: MDHEN, SYDVKM. V shed 5 bases, J shed 4 bases, and the junction held 5 bases outside the gene matches. The CDR3 consists of 14 residues. CDR3 sequence (DNA): TGTGCCAGCAGTCCCGGGACAGGGAGAGAGACCCAGTACTTC. It is translated as CASSPGTGRETQYF.

The chain joins TRBV10-3 to TRBJ2-1; D unresolved. Per germline, CDR1 ENHRY and CDR2 SYGVKD. Trimming cost V 0 bases and J 0 bases, with 12 bases left between them. The CDR3 length is 17 residues. The CDR3 DNA is TGTGCCATCAGTGAGTCGATGGCTGCTAGCTCCTACAATGAGCAGTTCTTC. Its translation: CAISESMAASSYNEQFF.

The chain has TRBV18 and TRBJ2-5, with D perhaps matching TRBD2 (6 bases). The V end was cut by 1 base, the J end by 0 bases, with 15 bases between. The CDR3 length is 17 residues. CDR1 is KGHSH, CDR2 LQKENI, per germline. The CDR3 nucleotides read TGTGCCAGCTCACCACGAGACGGGACTGCTTACCAAGAGACCCAGTACTTC. This sequence encodes CASSPRDGTAYQETQYF.

This clonotype was seen more than once but under ten times. The V gene is TRBV28, the J gene TRBJ2-5; TRBD1 aligns across 7 bases. Trimming cost V 8 bases and J 5 bases; bases outside gene matches: 14. The CDR3 sequence is 15 residues long. Germline values: CDR1 MDHEN, CDR2 SYDVKM. CDR3 in amino acids: CASAKQGFVWETQYF. The CDR3 DNA reads TGTGCCAGCGCCAAACAGGGGTTCGTGTGGGAGACCCAGTACTTC.

The V gene is TRBV29-1, the J gene TRBJ1-6; D unclear. This CDR3 contains 14 residues. The germline V gene has CDR1 SQVTM and CDR2 ANQGSEA. Deletions cut 4 bases from V and 9 bases from J, with 16 bases between. This CDR3 is CSVGTQDRGSPLHF. CDR3 nucleotide sequence: TGCAGCGTTGGGACCCAAGATCGTGGTTCACCCCTCCACTTT.

This clonotype was found a few times. The rearrangement uses TRBV6-2 or TRBV6-3 and TRBJ1-1; tentative D call: TRBD1 (6 bases). Per the germline V gene, CDR1 is MNHEY and CDR2 is SVGEGT. The CDR3 is 13 amino acids. Trimming took off 4 bases at V and 4 bases at J, with 10 bases between the two ends. This chain's CDR3 is CASSSNRVTEAFF. The CDR3 coding sequence is TGTGCCAGCAGTTCCAACAGGGTCACTGAAGCTTTCTTT.

The V call is TRBV20-1, the J call TRBJ1-5; D not certain. The germline CDR1 and CDR2 sequences are DFQATT and SNEGSKA (reference sequence). Trimming took 3 bases from V and 3 from J, leaving 12 bases between them. The CDR3 covers 14 residues. CDR3 region: CSARELMVNQPQHF. The DNA of the CDR3 is TGCAGTGCTAGGGAACTCATGGTCAATCAGCCCCAGCATTTT.

This clonotype showed up just a few times. The V and J genes are TRBV5-1 and TRBJ2-1; D is perhaps TRBD2 (6 bases). V was shortened by 5 bases and J by 8 bases, with 14 bases between the two germline ends. This CDR3 contains 13 residues. The germline V gene encodes CDR1 SGHRS and CDR2 YFSETQ. The chain's CDR3 is CASRDNSGHEQFF. DNA of the CDR3: TGCGCCAGCAGGGATAATAGCGGCCATGAGCAGTTCTTC.

A few counts support this clonotype. This chain joins TRBV7-9 and TRBJ2-1, with no clear D. The CDR3 consists of 12 residues. CDR1 and CDR2 from the germline V gene are SEHNR and FQNEAQ (reference sequence). V was clipped by 5 bases and J by 9 bases, with 11 bases between them. CDR3 sequence (DNA): TGTGCCAGCAGCGTCGGAGTGGGTGAGCAGTTCTTC. Its translation: CASSVGVGEQFF.

A few counts support this clonotype. The V and J genes are TRBV20-1 and TRBJ2-7; a possible D gene is TRBD2 (5 bases). Germline V gene sequence: CDR1 DFQATT, CDR2 SNEGSKA (reference sequence). CDR3 length: 13 residues. V was cut by 3 bases and J by 2 bases, with 11 bases left in between. CDR3 residues: CSASTGNPYEQYF. CDR3 DNA: TGCAGTGCTAGTACCGGGAATCCCTACGAGCAGTACTTC.

As regards this clonotype: Relative to the germline gene, one junction end is altered; a read error may explain this. The chain recombines TRBV30 with TRBJ1-4, with TRBD1 identical over 7 bases. CDR1 and CDR2 (germline): GTSNPN, SVGIG (reference sequence). This CDR3 has 13 amino acids. The CDR3 sequence: CASSGTANEELFF. The CDR3 region has the DNA TGTGCCTCGTCCGGGACAGCTAATGAAGAACTGTTTTTT.

The rearrangement links TRBV29-1 to TRBJ2-1; a possible D gene is TRBD2 (7 bases). V shed 4 bases and J shed 5 bases, with 15 bases lying between them. This CDR3 has 14 residues. Germline lookup yields CDR1 SQVTM and CDR2 ANQGSEA. The CDR3 nucleotides are TGCAGCGTTGTAAGGGGGGGACGGGACAATGAGCAGTTCTTC. It encodes CSVVRGGRDNEQFF.

J is TRBJ2-1 and V is TRBV11-2; 9 bases align to TRBD2. The CDR3 covers 15 residues. From germline, CDR1 is SGHAT and CDR2 FQNNGV. V lost 5 bases to trimming and J lost 8 bases; unmatched junction nucleotides: 10. The CDR3 region is CASSPEGLARYEQFF. The CDR3 DNA reads TGTGCCAGCAGCCCCGAGGGACTAGCACGCTATGAGCAGTTCTTC.

This clonotype has more than one count but fewer than ten. The rearrangement uses TRBV12-5 and TRBJ1-2; no definite D call. Germline-derived CDR1 and CDR2 are LGHNT and FRNRAP. V lost 3 bases, J lost 0 bases, and 17 bases lay in between. This CDR3 spans 17 amino acids. CDR3 sequence reads: CASGFAQLGSSNYGYTF. The CDR3 region has the DNA TGTGCTAGTGGTTTCGCACAGTTAGGATCATCTAACTATGGCTACACCTTC.

Only a few counts were recorded for this clonotype. The V and J genes are TRBV7-6 and TRBJ2-7; D tentatively reads TRBD1 or TRBD2 (5 bases each). The CDR3 totals 16 residues. Trimming took off 6 bases at V and 2 bases at J, with 20 bases between the two ends. From germline, CDR1 is SGHVS and CDR2 FNYEAQ. The CDR3 coding sequence is TGTGCCAGCAGTCCTCGCCCGGGGACGGATGCCTACGAGCAGTACTTC. Protein product: CASSPRPGTDAYEQYF.

The J gene is TRBJ2-7, the V gene TRBV5-6, with D perhaps TRBD1 (6 bases). The germline V gene encodes CDR1 SGHDT and CDR2 YYEEEE. V lost 4 bases to trimming and J lost 5 bases, with 13 bases between them. The CDR3 extends over 13 amino acids. DNA of the CDR3: TGTGCCAGCAGCACAATCCGACAGGACGAGCAGTACTTC. Translation gives CASSTIRQDEQYF. Variable domain in full (rest from reference TRBV5-6 and TRBJ2-7): DAGVTQSPTHLIKTRGQQVTLRCSPKSGHDTVSWYQQALGQGPQFIFQYYEEEERQRGNFPDRFSGHQFPNYSSELNVNALLLGDSALYLCASSTIRQDEQYFGPGTRLTVT.

Turning to this clonotype: The junction departs from the called germline gene at one end, perhaps through a read error. The rearrangement links TRBV5-1 to TRBJ1-2; D gene uncertain. CDR3 length: 11 residues. Germline V CDR1 and CDR2: SGHRS, YFSETQ. DNA of the CDR3: TGCGCCAGCAGCGCGGACTACGGCTACACCTTC. This gives the protein CASSADYGYTF.

This rearrangement joins TRBV27 to TRBJ2-2; 8 bases line up with TRBD1. Germline loops: CDR1 MNHEY, CDR2 SMNVEV (reference sequence). The CDR3 contains 15 residues. Trimming cost V 5 bases and J 7 bases; bases outside gene matches: 9. The CDR3 here is CASSLRTGRNGELFF. In DNA, the CDR3 is TGTGCCAGCAGTCTCCGGACAGGGCGGAACGGGGAGCTGTTTTTT.

This clonotype was observed at least ten times. The V call is TRBV7-8, the J call TRBJ1-5; TRBD1 agrees at 7 bases. CDR3 size: 14 residues. CDR1 is SGHVS and CDR2 is FQNEAQ in the germline V gene. V shed 6 bases, J shed 7 bases, and the junction held 9 bases outside the gene matches. CDR3 loop: CASSSRQGQQPQHF. The CDR3 nucleotides read TGTGCCAGCAGTTCCCGACAGGGTCAACAGCCCCAGCATTTT.

The chain recombines TRBV6-5 with TRBJ2-3; D is uncertain. Trimming removed 0 bases at V and 3 bases at J, with 10 bases between. The germline CDR1 and CDR2 sequences are MNHEY and SVGAGI. The CDR3 loop spans 15 amino acids. The CDR3 reads CASSYSSLGTDTQYF. The CDR3 nucleotides read TGTGCCAGCAGTTACTCGAGTTTGGGGACAGATACGCAGTATTTT.

The rearrangement links TRBV7-6 to TRBJ1-5; 8 bases line up with TRBD1. The ends lost 1 base at V and 4 bases at J; junction bases unmatched: 6. Per the germline V gene, CDR1 is SGHVS and CDR2 is FNYEAQ. The length of the CDR3 is 16 residues. As DNA, the CDR3 is TGTGCCAGCAGCTTAGGGGGGGACAGGAGAAATCAGCCCCAGCATTTT. This sequence encodes CASSLGGDRRNQPQHF.

This clonotype has at least ten counts. The J gene is TRBJ2-3, the V gene TRBV6-1; 7 bases fit TRBD1. V lost 3 bases, J lost 2 bases, and 2 bases stayed unmatched. This CDR3 is 14 amino acids long. Looked up from germline, CDR1 is MNHNS and CDR2 is SASEGT. CDR3 in amino acids: CASSDRGYTDTQYF. The CDR3 DNA is TGTGCCAGCAGTGACAGGGGGTACACAGATACGCAGTATTTT.